This passage covers 8 T cell receptor beta chains from one sample sequenced in a study of T cell responses to AZD1222 COVID-19 vaccine. Clones were sequenced by immunoSEQ multiplex PCR, and TCRdb holds only the in-frame ones, with some missing. The top ten hold roughly 25% of the sample, which has 96,000 or so clones, about 90% seen once. Sequencing was performed on peripheral blood, taken on day 0 of AZD1222 vaccination. Receptor source: an adult in good health.

Here the CDR3 reads CASRTGLKLFF. The CDR3 DNA reads as TGTGCCAGCAGGACAGGGTTAAAACTGTTTTTT. The gene calls are TRBV28 and TRBJ1-4, with TRBD1 matching 7 bases. Trimming removed 6 bases from V and 10 bases from J; junction bases left unmatched: 2. Germline V gene lookup returns CDR1 MDHEN and CDR2 SYDVKM. The CDR3 length is 11 residues.

As DNA, the CDR3 is TGTGCCAGCAGTTACTCGAGCCTGGGGGAGGGGCAGTTCTTC. It translates to CASSYSSLGEGQFF. The chain links TRBV6-5 to TRBJ2-1, with 7 bases fitting TRBD2. The V segment lost 0 bases and the J segment 12 bases; nucleotides outside the gene matches: 8. CDR3 length equals 14 residues. Germline V CDR1 and CDR2: MNHEY, SVGAGI.

There are a few counts of this clone. The V and J genes are TRBV4-2 and TRBJ1-1, with D perhaps TRBD1 (6 bases). CDR1 and CDR2 from the germline V gene are LGHNA and YNFKEQ. The V end lost 0 bases, the J end lost 4 bases, and 15 bases lay between the germline ends. CDR3 size: 16 residues. DNA for the CDR3: TGTGCCAGCAGCCAAGACTTAACAGGGTCGGTCACTGAAGCTTTCTTT. Translated, it gives CASSQDLTGSVTEAFF.

The chain has TRBV9 and TRBJ2-7; tentative D call: TRBD2 (5 bases). The germline V gene has CDR1 SGDLS and CDR2 YYNGEE. This CDR3 spans 16 amino acids. V lost 2 bases and J lost 5, with 20 bases in between. CDR3 residues: CASSVNGLSIRHEQYF. The CDR3 coding sequence is TGTGCCAGCAGCGTTAATGGACTTTCAATTAGGCACGAGCAGTACTTC.

In this sample, this clone turned up a few times. J is TRBJ2-7 and V is TRBV24-1; 8 bases are a match to TRBD1. The germline V gene has CDR1 KGHDR and CDR2 SFDVKD. This CDR3 is built from 16 residues. Germline trimming cut 3 bases from V and 3 bases from J; bases unmatched to any gene: 9. The CDR3 sequence is CATSDPHGTGHYEQYF. Written as DNA, the CDR3 is TGTGCCACCAGTGATCCTCACGGGACAGGCCACTACGAGCAGTACTTC.

V gene TRBV2 combines with J gene TRBJ1-5, with D unclear. Trimming took 6 bases from V and 3 from J, leaving 12 bases between them. The germline gives CDR1 SNHLY, CDR2 FYNNEI. This CDR3 comprises 14 residues. The CDR3 is CASSRTGYNQPQHF. DNA for the CDR3: TGTGCCAGCAGCCGAACCGGCTACAATCAGCCCCAGCATTTT. The variable domain in full, with the rest retrieved from reference TRBV2 and TRBJ1-5, is EPEVTQTPSHQVTQMGQEVILRCVPISNHLYFYWYRQILGQKVEFLVSFYNNEISEKSEIFDDQFSVERPDGSNFTLKIRSTKLEDSAMYFCASSRTGYNQPQHFGDGTRLSIL.

The rearrangement links TRBV10-3 to TRBJ1-6; unclear D gene. Deletions cut 9 bases from V and 7 bases from J, with 16 bases between. Per the germline V gene, CDR1 is ENHRY and CDR2 is SYGVKD. This CDR3 contains 14 residues. In DNA, the CDR3 is TGTGCCATAAGCCCGGTGGGCAGCAATTCACCCCTCCACTTT. Translated: CAISPVGSNSPLHF.

The chain is built from TRBV9 and TRBJ1-2; perhaps TRBD1 as D (5 bases). In germline, CDR1 is SGDLS, CDR2 YYNGEE. Trimming took off 4 bases at V and 8 bases at J, with 9 bases between the two ends. This CDR3 spans 11 amino acids. The CDR3 DNA sequence: TGTGCCAGCAGCTCACGGACAGGCTACACCTTC. This translates into CASSSRTGYTF.